This T cell receptor beta chain was profiled in a study of Ad26.COV2.S vaccination and SARS-CoV-2 variants. Study context: Donor allocation was to the COV1001 Ad26.COV2.S trial arm. Intramuscular Ad26.COV2.S at 5x10^10 or 1x10^11 viral particles.

The study's findings and limits: Across vaccine and placebo recipients, the breadth of non-spike TCRs was similar.

Worth noting for this clone: Its target is unknown.

The CDR3 spans 14 residues. Germline V gene sequence: CDR1 LGHDT, CDR2 YNNKEL (reference sequence). Trimming removed 5 bases from V and 3 bases from J, with 13 bases in between. Using immunoSEQ multiplex PCR, the repertoire was profiled, and TCRdb retains in-frame clones only, with some absent. Of about 320,000 clones detected, roughly 90% appear once; the ten largest clones hold roughly 6%. Treatment specified: some 20 received Ad26.COV2.S at low or high dose, single or two shots; roughly five received placebo; per-sample allocation not given. Samples came from day 63 after the first vaccine or placebo injection.

This chain links TRBV3-1 (or the pseudogene TRBV3-2) with TRBJ2-5; no definite D call. Sequencing was performed on peripheral blood, taken in a trial of Ad26.COV2.S vaccine versus placebo. This TCR derives from a person between 18 and 59 years old who received the Ad26.COV2.S COVID-19 vaccine or a placebo. CDR3 loop: CASSDLHLKETQYF. The CDR3, as DNA: TGTGCCAGCAGCGATCTCCATCTCAAAGAGACCCAGTACTTC.